These 3 T cell receptor beta chains originate from one sample sequenced in a study of OX40 agonist ivuxolimab in advanced cancers. TCRdb keeps only in-frame clones here, not all; method: immunoSEQ multiplex PCR. This table has 45,000 to 65,000 clones, over 75% appearing once. The source material was CD4+ or CD8+ T cells sorted from blood, sampled in a trial of the OX40 agonist ivuxolimab. These receptor sequences come from an adult with an advanced solid tumor such as melanoma, head and neck, liver or kidney cancer.

The rearrangement uses TRBV6-4 and TRBJ1-1; TRBD1 matches 9 bases. From germline, CDR1 is MRHNA and CDR2 SNTAGT. With V trimmed by 6 bases and J by 5 bases, 7 bases remained unmatched. The CDR3 loop spans 14 amino acids. CDR3 coding DNA: TGTGCCAGCAGCACGACAGGGGGAGGTACTGAAGCTTTCTTT. It codes for CASSTTGGGTEAFF.

V and J are TRBV18 and TRBJ1-1; the D gene is possibly TRBD1 (5 bases). This CDR3 comprises 17 residues. V was pared by 3 bases and J by 4 bases, with 21 bases between. Germline CDR1 and CDR2: KGHSH and LQKENI. CDR3 coding DNA: TGTGCCAGCTCACCTGAGTCGGGCTTCGGGGCGGCCACTGAAGCTTTCTTT. Translation: CASSPESGFGAATEAFF.

The CDR3 DNA reads as TGTGCCAGCAGAGGAAAGGGAGCCAAAAACATTCAGTACTTC. Translating it yields CASRGKGAKNIQYF. The genes are TRBV25-1 and TRBJ2-4; no clear D. The CDR3 length is 14 residues. V was clipped by 6 bases and J by 0 bases, with 9 bases between them. Germline V lookup: CDR1 MGHDK, CDR2 SYGVNS.